This T cell receptor beta chain was observed in a study of blood T cell repertoires in COVID-19. The overall study: The cDNA or gDNA used as material had been derived from T cells, B-cell-depleted T cells, or PBMCs.

CDR1 SQVTM and CDR2 ANQGSEA come from the germline V gene. With 6 bases removed from V and 2 bases from J, the gap between germline ends came to 8 bases. The CDR3 loop spans 12 amino acids. The table came from immunoSEQ multiplex PCR; TCRdb's copy has only in-frame clones and leaves some out. The repertoire holds around 78,000 clones, about 89% seen once, with 1.5% to 2% in the top ten. The receptor's source is a woman aged 55 to 70 with acute or convalescent COVID-19. V gene TRBV29-1 combines with J gene TRBJ1-3; D not certain. Sequenced sample: peripheral blood. The CDR3 loop is CSVVQPGNTIYF. As DNA, the CDR3 is TGCAGCGTAGTACAGCCTGGAAACACCATATATTTT.